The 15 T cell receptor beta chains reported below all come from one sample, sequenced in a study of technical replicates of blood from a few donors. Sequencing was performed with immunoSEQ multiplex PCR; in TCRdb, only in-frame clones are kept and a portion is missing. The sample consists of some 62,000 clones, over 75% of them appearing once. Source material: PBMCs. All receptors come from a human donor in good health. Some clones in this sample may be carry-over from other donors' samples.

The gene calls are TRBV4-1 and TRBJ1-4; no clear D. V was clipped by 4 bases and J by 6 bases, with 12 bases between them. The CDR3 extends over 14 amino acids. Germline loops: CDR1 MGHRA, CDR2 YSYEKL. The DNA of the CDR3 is TGCGCCAGCAGCCCGACGGGATTCGATGAAAAACTGTTTTTT. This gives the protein CASSPTGFDEKLFF.

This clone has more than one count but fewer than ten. DNA for the CDR3: TGTGCCTGGAGTCAGTCCTACGAGCAGTACTTC. Its protein product is CAWSQSYEQYF. The genes are TRBV30 and TRBJ2-7; D unresolved. Between the trimmed V and J ends, which lost 2 bases and 1 base, there was a span of 3 bases. This CDR3 comprises 11 residues. Germline loops: CDR1 GTSNPN, CDR2 SVGIG (reference sequence).

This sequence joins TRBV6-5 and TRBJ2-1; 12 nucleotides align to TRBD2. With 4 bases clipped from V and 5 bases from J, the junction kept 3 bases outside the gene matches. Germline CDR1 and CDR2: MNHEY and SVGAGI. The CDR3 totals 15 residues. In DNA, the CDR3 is TGTGCCAGCAGTTCAACTAGCGGGGGGAACAATGAGCAGTTCTTC. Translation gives CASSSTSGGNNEQFF.

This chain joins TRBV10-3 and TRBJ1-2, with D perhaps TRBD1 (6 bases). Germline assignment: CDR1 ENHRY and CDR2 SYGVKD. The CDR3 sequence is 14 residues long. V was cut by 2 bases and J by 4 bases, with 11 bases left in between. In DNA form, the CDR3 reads TGTGCCATCAGTGAGACAGGGCTGAGCTATGGCTACACCTTC. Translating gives CAISETGLSYGYTF.

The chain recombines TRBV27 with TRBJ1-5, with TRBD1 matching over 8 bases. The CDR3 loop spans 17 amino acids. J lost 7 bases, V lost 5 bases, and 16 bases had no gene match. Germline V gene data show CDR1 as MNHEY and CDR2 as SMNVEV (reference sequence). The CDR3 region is CASSPNPDREWRQPQHF. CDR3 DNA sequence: TGTGCCAGCAGTCCAAACCCGGACAGGGAGTGGAGGCAGCCCCAGCATTTT.

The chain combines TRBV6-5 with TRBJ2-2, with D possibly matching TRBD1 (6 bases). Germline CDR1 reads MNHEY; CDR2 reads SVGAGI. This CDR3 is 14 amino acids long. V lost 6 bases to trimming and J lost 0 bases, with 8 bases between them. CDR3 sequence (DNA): TGTGCCAGCAGGCGGACAGCGAACACCGGGGAGCTGTTTTTT. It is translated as CASRRTANTGELFF.

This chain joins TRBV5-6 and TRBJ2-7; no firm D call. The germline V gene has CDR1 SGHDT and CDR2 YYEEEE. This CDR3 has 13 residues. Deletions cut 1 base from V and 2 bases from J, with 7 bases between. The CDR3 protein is CASSLRQAYEQYF. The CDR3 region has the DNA TGTGCCAGCAGCTTGCGGCAGGCCTACGAGCAGTACTTC.

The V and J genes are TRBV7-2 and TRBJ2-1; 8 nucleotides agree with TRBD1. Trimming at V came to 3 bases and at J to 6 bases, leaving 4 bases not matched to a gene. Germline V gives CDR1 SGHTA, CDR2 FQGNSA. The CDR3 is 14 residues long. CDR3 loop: CASSLIQGVNEQFF. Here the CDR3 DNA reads TGTGCCAGCAGCTTGATACAGGGGGTCAATGAGCAGTTCTTC.

CDR3 nucleotides: TGTGCCAGCAGCTCCGGGGGGATGAACACTGAAGCTTTCTTT. Its protein product is CASSSGGMNTEAFF. The chain recombines TRBV7-9 with TRBJ1-1, with D maybe TRBD1 (5 bases). Germline assignment: CDR1 SEHNR and CDR2 FQNEAQ (reference sequence). The length of the CDR3 is 14 residues. V shed 4 bases and J shed 0 bases, with 9 bases lying between them.

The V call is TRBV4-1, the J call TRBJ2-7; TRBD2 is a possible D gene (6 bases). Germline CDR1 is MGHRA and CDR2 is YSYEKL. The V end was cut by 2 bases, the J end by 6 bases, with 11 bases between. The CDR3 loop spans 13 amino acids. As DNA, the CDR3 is TGCGCCAGCAGCCAACGGCAGGGAGGCGAGCAGTACTTC. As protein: CASSQRQGGEQYF.

As DNA, the CDR3 is TGTGCCAGCAGCTTAGAGAGTGGGAGGGGACCGGGCGAAAAACTGTTTTTT. It encodes CASSLESGRGPGEKLFF. The V and J genes are TRBV7-8 and TRBJ1-4, with a weak D call TRBD1 (5 bases). The CDR3 has 17 residues. Between the trimmed V and J ends, which lost 1 base and 8 bases, there was a span of 20 bases. CDR1 SGHVS and CDR2 FQNEAQ come from the germline V gene.

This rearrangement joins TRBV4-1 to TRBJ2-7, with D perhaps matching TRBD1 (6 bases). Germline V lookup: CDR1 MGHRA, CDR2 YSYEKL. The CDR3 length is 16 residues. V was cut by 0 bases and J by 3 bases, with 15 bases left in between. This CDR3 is CASSQEFPGQNYEQYF. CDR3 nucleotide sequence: TGCGCCAGCAGCCAAGAATTCCCGGGACAAAACTACGAGCAGTACTTC.

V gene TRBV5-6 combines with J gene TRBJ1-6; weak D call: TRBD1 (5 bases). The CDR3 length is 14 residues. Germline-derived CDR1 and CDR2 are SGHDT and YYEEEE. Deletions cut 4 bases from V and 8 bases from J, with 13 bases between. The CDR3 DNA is TGTGCCAGCAGCCGAAGACAGAAGGATTCACCCCTCCACTTT. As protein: CASSRRQKDSPLHF.

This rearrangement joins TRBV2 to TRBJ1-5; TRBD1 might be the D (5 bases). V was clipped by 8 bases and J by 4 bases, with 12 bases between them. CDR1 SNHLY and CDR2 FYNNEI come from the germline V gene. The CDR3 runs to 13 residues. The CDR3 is CASLGEGNQPQHF. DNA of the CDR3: TGTGCCAGCCTGGGGGAGGGTAATCAGCCCCAGCATTTT. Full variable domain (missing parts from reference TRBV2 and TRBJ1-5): EPEVTQTPSHQVTQMGQEVILRCVPISNHLYFYWYRQILGQKVEFLVSFYNNEISEKSEIFDDQFSVERPDGSNFTLKIRSTKLEDSAMYFCASLGEGNQPQHFGDGTRLSIL.

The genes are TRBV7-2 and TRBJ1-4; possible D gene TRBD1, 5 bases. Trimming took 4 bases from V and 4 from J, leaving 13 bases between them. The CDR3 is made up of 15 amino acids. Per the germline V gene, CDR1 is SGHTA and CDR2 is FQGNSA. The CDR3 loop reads CASSSLGGLNEKLFF. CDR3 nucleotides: TGTGCCAGCAGCTCCCTCGGGGGTCTTAATGAAAAACTGTTTTTT.